This T cell receptor (beta chain) was observed in a study of monozygotic twins with inflammatory bowel disease (dated 2019 in TCRdb). For the study in its entirety: A total of 28 monozygotic twin pairs were included in the full study, comprising nine German pairs (four IBD-concordant, five IBD-discordant) and 19 IBD-discordant Danish pairs. The search for disease-associated traits relied mainly on comparing IBD patients with their genetically identical healthy co-twins within discordant pairs. Each individual had, on average, about 151 000 unique TCRalpha sequences and 181 000 unique TCRbeta sequences available for analysis.

With respect to this clonotype: Its antigen specificity is not known.

The CDR3 measures 12 amino acids from cysteine to phenylalanine. No DNA has been recorded. The germline V gene supplies CDR1 SGHDN and CDR2 FVKESK. Receptor libraries were prepared by 5' RACE. Preparation of each TCR library used around 3,500 ng of total RNA. For each sample, cDNA synthesis with SMARTScribe reverse transcriptase was split into eight separate reactions. During cDNA synthesis, unique molecular identifiers containing a 6-nucleotide sample barcode were introduced by template switching. Two nested PCRs of approximately 16 and 10 cycles amplified the TCRalpha and TCRbeta cDNA, and bead purification followed each PCR. Before amplification, the cDNA was both treated with uracil DNA-glycosylase and purified with the QIAquick PCR purification kit. The second PCR was the step at which Illumina TruSeq-compatible adapters and sample-specific barcodes were added. TapeStation and Qubit were used to check library quality and concentration, and around 5.3 ng of each library was pooled. Pooled libraries were sequenced on an Illumina HiSeq2500 single-index Rapid Run with 2 x 100 bp reads and custom sequencing primers. For the original study's pipeline: MiGEC version 1.2.6 was used for UMI-based consensus assembly, which corrected PCR and sequencing errors. MiXCR version 2.1.1 handled V(D)J alignment, clonotype assembly and CDR3 extraction. Gene usage, clonotype sharing and MAIT/NKT TCR abundance were normalised by analysing the top 1000, 10 000 and 20 000 clonotypes per sample. After downsampling to 27 000 UMIs, diversity was calculated as the inverse Simpson index using the vegan R package. Paired Mann-Whitney U tests were applied to discordant twin pairs, with Benjamini-Hochberg correction for multiple testing. Reprocessed by TCRdb, the reads give a single entry per CDR3 protein sequence, without DNA. What appears here as the V and J calls and clone size reflects TCRdb's work, not the paper's. The sample has around 450,000 distinct CDR3 sequences on record. More than 2% of the sample comes from the top ten.

From each donor, an approximately 2.5 ml peripheral blood sample was drawn into PAXgene tubes and stored at -80 degrees C. Total RNA was isolated from whole blood with the PAXgene blood miRNA kit on an automated QIAcube, without T cell sorting. Peripheral blood from monozygotic twin pairs who were concordant or discordant for inflammatory bowel disease underwent deep TCRalpha and TCRbeta repertoire profiling using unique molecular barcoding. Smoking habits were recorded for all twin pairs, with individuals classified as current, former or never smokers. What the authors observed across the whole study: Distinction between different T cell subtypes could not be achieved in the analysis. TCRbeta repertoire diversity, by inverse Simpson index, was decreased in IBD patients compared with their healthy co-twins. Because patients were on differing immunosuppressive treatments, the repertoires may have picked up extra background noise and inter-individual variability. No single strong signal or clonotype linked to IBD turned up in the results, so the idea that one exists was not supported. Compared with healthy twins, IBD patients had fewer clonotypes in common with other individuals, a difference most pronounced in patients showing signs of disease activity. Repertoire similarity did not differ between concordant and discordant twins, possibly due to limited statistical power.

The specimen sequenced was blood. Rearrangement joined TRBV14 to TRBJ1-2. This TCR was recovered from a human donor with ulcerative colitis or Crohn's disease, or a healthy co-twin of an affected twin (not recorded which). The CDR3 in this case is CASSRDNYGYTF.